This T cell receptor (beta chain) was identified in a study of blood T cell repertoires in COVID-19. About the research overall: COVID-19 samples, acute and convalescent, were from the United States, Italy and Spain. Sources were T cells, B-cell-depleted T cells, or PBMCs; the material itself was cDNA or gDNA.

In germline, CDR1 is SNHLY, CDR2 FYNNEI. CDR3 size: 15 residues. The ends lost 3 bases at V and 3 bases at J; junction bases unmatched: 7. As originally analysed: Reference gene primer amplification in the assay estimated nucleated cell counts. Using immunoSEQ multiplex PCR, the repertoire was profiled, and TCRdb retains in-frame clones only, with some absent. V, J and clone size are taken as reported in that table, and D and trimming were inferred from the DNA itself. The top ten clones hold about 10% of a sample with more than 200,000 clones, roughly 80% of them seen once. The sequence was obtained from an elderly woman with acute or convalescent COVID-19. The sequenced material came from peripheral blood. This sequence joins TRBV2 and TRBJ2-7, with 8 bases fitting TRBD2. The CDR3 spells CASSDSGSHYYEQYF. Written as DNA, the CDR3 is TGTGCCAGCAGTGACAGCGGGAGTCACTACTACGAGCAGTACTTC.